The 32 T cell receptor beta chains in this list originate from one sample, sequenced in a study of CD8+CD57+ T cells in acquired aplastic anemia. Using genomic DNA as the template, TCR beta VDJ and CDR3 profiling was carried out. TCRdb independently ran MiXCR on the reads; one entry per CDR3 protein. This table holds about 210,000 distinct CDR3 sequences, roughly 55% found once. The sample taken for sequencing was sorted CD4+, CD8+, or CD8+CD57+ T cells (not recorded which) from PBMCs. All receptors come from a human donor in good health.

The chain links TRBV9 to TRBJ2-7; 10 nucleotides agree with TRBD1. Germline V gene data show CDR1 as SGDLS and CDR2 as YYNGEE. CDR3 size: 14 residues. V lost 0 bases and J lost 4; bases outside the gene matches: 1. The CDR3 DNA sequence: TGTGCCAGCAGCGTAGGACAGGGGGCTTACGAGCAGTACTTC. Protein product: CASSVGQGAYEQYF.

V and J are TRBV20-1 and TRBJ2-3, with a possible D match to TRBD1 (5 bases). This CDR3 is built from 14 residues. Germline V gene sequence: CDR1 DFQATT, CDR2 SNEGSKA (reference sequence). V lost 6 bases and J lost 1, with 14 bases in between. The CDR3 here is CSADPQGGTDTQYF. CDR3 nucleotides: TGCAGTGCAGACCCACAAGGGGGCACAGATACGCAGTATTTT.

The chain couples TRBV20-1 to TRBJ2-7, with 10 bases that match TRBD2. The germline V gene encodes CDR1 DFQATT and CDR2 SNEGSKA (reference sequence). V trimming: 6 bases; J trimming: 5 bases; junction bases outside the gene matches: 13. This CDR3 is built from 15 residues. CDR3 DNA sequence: TGCAGTGCCAGCAGCGGAGCGGGGGGGCGCGACGAGCAGTACTTC. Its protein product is CSASSGAGGRDEQYF.

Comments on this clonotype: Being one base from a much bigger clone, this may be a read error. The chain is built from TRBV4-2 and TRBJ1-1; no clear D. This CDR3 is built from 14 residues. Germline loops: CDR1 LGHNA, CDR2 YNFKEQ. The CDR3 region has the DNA TGTGCCAGCAGCAGGAGGGTCATGAACGCTGAAGCTTTCTTT. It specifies CASSRRVMNAEAFF.

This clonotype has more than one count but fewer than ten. As DNA, the CDR3 is TGTGCCAGTAGTATAGATGGGACAGGGGCCTACGAGCAGTACTTC. Translated, it gives CASSIDGTGAYEQYF. This rearrangement joins TRBV19 to TRBJ2-7; 10 bases align to TRBD1. This CDR3 contains 15 residues. Trimming removed 0 bases from V and 2 bases from J; junction bases left unmatched: 1. CDR1 is LNHDA and CDR2 is SQIVND in the germline V gene (reference sequence).

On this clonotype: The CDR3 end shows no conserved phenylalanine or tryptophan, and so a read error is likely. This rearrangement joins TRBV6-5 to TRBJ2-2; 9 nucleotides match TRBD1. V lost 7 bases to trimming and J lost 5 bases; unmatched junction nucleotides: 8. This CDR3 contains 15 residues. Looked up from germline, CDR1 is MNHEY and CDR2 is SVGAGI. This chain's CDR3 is CASNDRGLETGELFL. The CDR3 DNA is TGTGCCAGCAATGACAGGGGGTTGGAAACCGGGGAGCTGTTTCTT.

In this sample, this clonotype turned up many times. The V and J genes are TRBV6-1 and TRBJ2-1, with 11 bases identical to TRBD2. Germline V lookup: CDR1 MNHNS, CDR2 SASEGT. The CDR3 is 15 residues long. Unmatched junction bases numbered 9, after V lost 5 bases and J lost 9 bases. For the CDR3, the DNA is TGTGCCAGCAGTCAAACTAGCGGGGGTTGGGGTGAGCAGTTCTTC. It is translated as CASSQTSGGWGEQFF.

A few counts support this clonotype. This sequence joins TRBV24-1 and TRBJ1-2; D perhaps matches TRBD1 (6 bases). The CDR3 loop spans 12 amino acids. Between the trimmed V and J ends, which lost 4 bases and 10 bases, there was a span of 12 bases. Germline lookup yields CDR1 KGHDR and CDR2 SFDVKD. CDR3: CATSDPGGFYTF. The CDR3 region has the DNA TGTGCCACCAGTGACCCTGGGGGCTTCTACACCTTC.

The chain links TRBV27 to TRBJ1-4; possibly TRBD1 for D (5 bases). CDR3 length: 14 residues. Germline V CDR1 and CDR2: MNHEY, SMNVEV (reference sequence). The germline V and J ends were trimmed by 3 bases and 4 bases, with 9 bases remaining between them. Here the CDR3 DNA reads TGTGCCAGCAGTTTCCGGGGGGTTAATGAAAAACTGTTTTTT. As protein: CASSFRGVNEKLFF.

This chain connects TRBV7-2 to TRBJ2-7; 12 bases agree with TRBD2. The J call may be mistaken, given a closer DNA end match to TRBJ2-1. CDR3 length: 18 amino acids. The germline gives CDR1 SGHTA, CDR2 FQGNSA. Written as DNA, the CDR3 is TGTGCCAGCAGCTCTGGACTAGCGGGAAAGCGGTCCTACAATGAGCAGTTCTTC. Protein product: CASSSGLAGKRSYNEQFF.

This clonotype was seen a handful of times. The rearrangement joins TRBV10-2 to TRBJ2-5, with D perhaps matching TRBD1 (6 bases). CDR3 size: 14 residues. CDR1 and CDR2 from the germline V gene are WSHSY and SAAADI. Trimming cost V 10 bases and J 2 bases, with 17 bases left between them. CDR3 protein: CATAKQGGQETQYF. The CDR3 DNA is TGCGCCACCGCCAAACAAGGGGGTCAAGAGACCCAGTACTTC.

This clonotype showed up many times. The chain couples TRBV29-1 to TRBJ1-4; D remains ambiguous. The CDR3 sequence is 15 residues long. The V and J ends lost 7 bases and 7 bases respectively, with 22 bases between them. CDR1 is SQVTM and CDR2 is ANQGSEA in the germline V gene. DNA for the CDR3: TGCAGCGCTTACAATCCAGGTTCTGCGGGTGAAAAACTGTTTTTT. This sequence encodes CSAYNPGSAGEKLFF.

The CDR3 here is CASSLEQGAIQYF. The CDR3 DNA follows: TGTGCCAGCAGCTTAGAACAGGGGGCCATCCAGTACTTC. The rearrangement links TRBV7-9 to TRBJ2-7; TRBD1 agrees at 9 bases. Germline assignment: CDR1 SEHNR and CDR2 FQNEAQ (reference sequence). The CDR3 length is 13 residues. The V and J ends lost 1 base and 10 bases, in that order; junction bases with no gene match: 5.

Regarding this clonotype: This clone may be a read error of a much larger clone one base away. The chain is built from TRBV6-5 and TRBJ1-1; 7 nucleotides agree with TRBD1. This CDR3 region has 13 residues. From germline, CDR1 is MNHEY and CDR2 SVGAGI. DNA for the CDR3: TGTGCCAGCAGACCGGGACAGAACACTGAAGTTTTCTTT. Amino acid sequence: CASRPGQNTEVFF.

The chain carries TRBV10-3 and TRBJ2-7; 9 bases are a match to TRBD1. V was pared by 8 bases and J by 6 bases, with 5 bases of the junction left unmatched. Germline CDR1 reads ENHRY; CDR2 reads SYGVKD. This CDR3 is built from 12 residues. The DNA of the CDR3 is TGTGCCATCCGGGACAGGGCCCTCGAGCAGTACTTC. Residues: CAIRDRALEQYF.

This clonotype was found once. CDR3 coding DNA: TGTGCCAGCAGCTTAGCGGAGGGGAGATTCACCGGGGAGCAGTACTTC. Translating gives CASSLAEGRFTGEQYF. The chain has TRBV7-6 and TRBJ2-7; weak D call: TRBD2 (6 bases). In germline, CDR1 is SGHVS, CDR2 FNYEAQ. V lost 0 bases and J 7 bases, leaving 19 bases between the germline ends. This CDR3 is 16 amino acids long. Complete variable domain (other parts from reference TRBV7-6 and TRBJ2-7): GAGVSQSPRYKVTKRGQDVALRCDPISGHVSLYWYRQALGQGPEFLTYFNYEAQQDKSGLPNDRFSAERPEGSISTLTIQRTEQRDSAMYRCASSLAEGRFTGEQYFGPGTRLTVT.

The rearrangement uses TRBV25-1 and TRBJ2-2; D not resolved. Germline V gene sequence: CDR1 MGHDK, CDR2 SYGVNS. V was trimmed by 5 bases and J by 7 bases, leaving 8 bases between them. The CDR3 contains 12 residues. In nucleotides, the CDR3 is TGTGCCAGCAGTCGCGTGATCGGGGAGCTGTTTTTT. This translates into CASSRVIGELFF.

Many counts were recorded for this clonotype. The CDR3 DNA follows: TGTGCCAGCAATGCAGGGGATACCTACGAGCAGTACTTC. This codes for CASNAGDTYEQYF. The genes are TRBV27 and TRBJ2-7; possibly TRBD1 for D (6 bases). This CDR3 contains 13 residues. Germline V gene data show CDR1 as MNHEY and CDR2 as SMNVEV (reference sequence). V was pared by 7 bases and J by 2 bases, with 12 bases between.

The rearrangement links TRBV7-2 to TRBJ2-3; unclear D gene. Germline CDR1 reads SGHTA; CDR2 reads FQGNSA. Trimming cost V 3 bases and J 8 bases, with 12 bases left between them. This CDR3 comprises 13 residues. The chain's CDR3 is CASSLAERGTQYF. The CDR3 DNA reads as TGTGCCAGCAGCTTGGCGGAGAGAGGTACGCAGTATTTT.

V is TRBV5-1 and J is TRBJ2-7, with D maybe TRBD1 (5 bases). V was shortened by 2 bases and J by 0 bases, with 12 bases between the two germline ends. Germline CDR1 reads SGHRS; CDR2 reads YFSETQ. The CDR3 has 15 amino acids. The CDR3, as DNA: TGCGCCAGCAGCTTCCAGCTAACAGGCTCCTACGAGCAGTACTTC. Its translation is CASSFQLTGSYEQYF.

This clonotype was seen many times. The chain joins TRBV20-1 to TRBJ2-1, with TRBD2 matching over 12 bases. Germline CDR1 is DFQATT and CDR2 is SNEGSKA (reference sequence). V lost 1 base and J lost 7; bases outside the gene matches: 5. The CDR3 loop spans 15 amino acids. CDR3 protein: CSARGLAGAQNEQFF. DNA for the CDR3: TGCAGTGCTAGAGGACTAGCGGGAGCACAGAATGAGCAGTTCTTC.

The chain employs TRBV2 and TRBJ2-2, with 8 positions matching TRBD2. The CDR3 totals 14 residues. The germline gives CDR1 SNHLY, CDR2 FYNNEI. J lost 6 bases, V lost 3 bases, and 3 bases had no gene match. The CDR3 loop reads CASSDFGGAGELFF. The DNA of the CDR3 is TGTGCCAGCAGTGACTTCGGGGGGGCCGGGGAGCTGTTTTTT.

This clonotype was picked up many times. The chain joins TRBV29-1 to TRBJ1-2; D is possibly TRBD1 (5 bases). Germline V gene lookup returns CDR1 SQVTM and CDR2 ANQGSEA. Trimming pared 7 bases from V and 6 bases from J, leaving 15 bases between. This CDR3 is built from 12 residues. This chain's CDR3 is CSGLWGGDGYTF. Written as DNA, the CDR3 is TGCAGCGGACTCTGGGGGGGGGATGGCTACACCTTC.

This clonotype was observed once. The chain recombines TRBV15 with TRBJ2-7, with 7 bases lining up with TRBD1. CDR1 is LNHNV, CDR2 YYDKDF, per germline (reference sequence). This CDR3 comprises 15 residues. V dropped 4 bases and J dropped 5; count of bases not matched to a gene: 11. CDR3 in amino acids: CATSMLRGLFDEQYF. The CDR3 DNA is TGTGCCACCAGCATGCTTAGGGGGCTTTTCGACGAGCAGTACTTC. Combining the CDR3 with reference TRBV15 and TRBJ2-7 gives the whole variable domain DAMVIQNPRYQVTQFGKPVTLSCSQTLNHNVMYWYQQKSSQAPKLLFHYYDKDFNNEADTPDNFQSRRPNTSFCFLDIRSPGLGDTAMYLCATSMLRGLFDEQYFGPGTRLTVT.

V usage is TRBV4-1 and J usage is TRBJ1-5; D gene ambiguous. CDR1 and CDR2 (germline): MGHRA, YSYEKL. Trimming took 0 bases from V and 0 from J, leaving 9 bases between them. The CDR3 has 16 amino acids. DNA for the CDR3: TGCGCCAGCAGCCAAGAACAGACATATAGCAATCAGCCCCAGCATTTT. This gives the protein CASSQEQTYSNQPQHF.

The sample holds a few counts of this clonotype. The CDR3: CASSSTGTSTEAFF. Written as DNA, the CDR3 is TGTGCCAGCAGCTCTACCGGGACGAGCACTGAAGCTTTCTTT. The V and J genes are TRBV9 and TRBJ1-1, with D possibly matching TRBD1 (5 bases). Trimming stripped 4 bases from V and 4 bases from J, with 14 bases between. Germline CDR1 and CDR2: SGDLS and YYNGEE. The CDR3 contains 14 residues.

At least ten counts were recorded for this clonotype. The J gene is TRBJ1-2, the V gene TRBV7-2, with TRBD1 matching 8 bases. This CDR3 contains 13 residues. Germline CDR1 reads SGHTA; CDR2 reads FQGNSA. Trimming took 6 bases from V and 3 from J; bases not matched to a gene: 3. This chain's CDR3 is CASRQQGDYGYTF. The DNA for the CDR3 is TGTGCCAGCAGACAACAGGGGGACTATGGCTACACCTTC. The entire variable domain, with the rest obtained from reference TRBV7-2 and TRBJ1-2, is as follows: GAGVSQSPSNKVTEKGKDVELRCDPISGHTALYWYRQSLGQGLEFLIYFQGNSAPDKSGLPSDRFSAERTGGSVSTLTIQRTQQEDSAVYLCASRQQGDYGYTFGSGTRLTVV.

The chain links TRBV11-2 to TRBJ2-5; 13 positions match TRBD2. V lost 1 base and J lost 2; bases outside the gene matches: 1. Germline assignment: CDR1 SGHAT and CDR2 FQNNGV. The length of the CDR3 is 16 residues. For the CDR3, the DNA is TGTGCCAGCAGCTTAGTGACTAGCGGGGGGCAAGAGACCCAGTACTTC. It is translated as CASSLVTSGGQETQYF.

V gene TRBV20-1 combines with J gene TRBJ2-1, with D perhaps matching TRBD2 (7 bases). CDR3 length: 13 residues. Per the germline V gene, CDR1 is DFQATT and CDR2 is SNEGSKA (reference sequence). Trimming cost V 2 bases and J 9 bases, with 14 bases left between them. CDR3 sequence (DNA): TGCAGTGCTAGACTCGGGGGGCGCGGTGAGCAGTTCTTC. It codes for CSARLGGRGEQFF.

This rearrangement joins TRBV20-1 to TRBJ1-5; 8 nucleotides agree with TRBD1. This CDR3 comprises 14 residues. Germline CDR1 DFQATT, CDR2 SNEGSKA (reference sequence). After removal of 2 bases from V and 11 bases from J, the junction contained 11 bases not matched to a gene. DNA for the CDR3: TGCAGTGCTAGAAAGACAGGGGAATGGGAGACCCAGCATTTT. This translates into CSARKTGEWETQHF.

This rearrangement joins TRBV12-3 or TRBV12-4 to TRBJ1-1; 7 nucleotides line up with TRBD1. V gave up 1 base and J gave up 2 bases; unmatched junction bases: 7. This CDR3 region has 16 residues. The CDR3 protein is CASSLGQGSANTEAFF. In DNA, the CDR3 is TGTGCCAGCAGTTTAGGACAGGGATCGGCAAACACTGAAGCTTTCTTT.

CDR3 amino acids: CSAGPRENTEAFF. Here the CDR3 DNA reads TGCAGTGCTGGCCCTCGGGAGAACACTGAAGCTTTCTTT. This chain connects TRBV20-1 to TRBJ1-1; D is ambiguous. Trimming stripped 5 bases from V and 1 base from J, with 11 bases between. Germline V gene sequence: CDR1 DFQATT, CDR2 SNEGSKA (reference sequence). There are 13 residues in the CDR3.